A selection of T cell receptor beta chains follows, all from one sample in a study of molecular identifiers for immune sequencing clone quantification. Each CDR3 protein gets one entry after TCRdb re-called the PCR reads with MiXCR. The top ten hold about 0.78% of the sample, which has about 500,000 distinct CDR3 sequences, about a fifth seen once. Sequenced input: naive CD8+ T cells from blood, with Jurkat cell RNA spiked in. These receptors all stem from a human donor in good health. Some libraries in this study had Jurkat cell RNA spiked in. CDR3s include the opening cysteine and the closing phenylalanine or tryptophan. Each record gives: CDR3 DNA, CDR3 protein, clone size, J gene, D gene, V gene. D genes are given only for firm matches. Not all rows give a size; the values are once, few, many and, for expanded clones, a class.

TGTGCCAGCAGTTTATTGACAGGGCTGGATCAGCCCCAGCATTTT | CASSLLTGLDQPQHF | few | TRBJ1-5 | TRBD1 | TRBV27
TGTGCCAGCAGCTCTCTCCGCGGGGAGCTGTTTTTT | CASSSLRGELFF | . | TRBJ2-2 | . | TRBV11-3
TGTGCCAGCAGCTCGGGACAGGTTTACGAGCAGTACTTC | CASSSGQVYEQYF | few | TRBJ2-7 | TRBD1 | TRBV11-2
TGTGCCAGCAGTACCAGGGTTAGCTCCTACGAGCAGTACTTC | CASSTRVSSYEQYF | many | TRBJ2-7 | . | TRBV28
TGCAGTGCTAGAGATATGTACTACGAGCAGTACTTC | CSARDMYYEQYF | few | TRBJ2-7 | . | TRBV20-1
TGTGCCAGCAGTTTTGAGGGGCGGAACCGACTTGAAGCTTTCTTT | CASSFEGRNRLEAFF | many | TRBJ1-1 | . | TRBV28
TGTGCCAGCAGCGTAGAACTGACCTTCACAGATACGCAGTATTTT | CASSVELTFTDTQYF | . | TRBJ2-3 | . | TRBV9
TGCAGCGTTGAAGTTTTCACAGGGGGCGTTTACGAGCAGTACTTC | CSVEVFTGGVYEQYF | many | TRBJ2-7 | TRBD1 | TRBV29-1
TGCGCCAGCAGCCAAGATTGGATAAGATTTTGGGCAGGGGGAACCGGGGAGCTGTTTTTT | CASSQDWIRFWAGGTGELFF | few | TRBJ2-2 | TRBD1 | TRBV4-3
TGTGCCTGGAGTATCAGTTCCCCAGATACGCAGTATTTT | CAWSISSPDTQYF | . | TRBJ2-3 | . | TRBV30
. | CASSLVAGGAYF | few | TRBJ2-7 | . | TRBV28
TGTGCCAGCAGCATAAGGACAGGGGACACTGAAGCTTTCTTT | CASSIRTGDTEAFF | many | TRBJ1-1 | TRBD1 | TRBV7-6
TGTGCCAGCAGCTTAACAGGGAGCACCGGGGAGCTGTTTTTT | CASSLTGSTGELFF | many | TRBJ2-2 | . | TRBV7-9
TGTGCCAGTAGTCAAGGGAGTGCAGATACGCAGTATTTT | CASSQGSADTQYF | many | TRBJ2-3 | . | TRBV19
TGCAGCGTTGAAGACCCGCTAGCGGGGGGGGACTACGAGCAGTACTTC | CSVEDPLAGGDYEQYF | many | TRBJ2-7 | TRBD2 | TRBV29-1
TGTGCCACCAGCAGAGATAGTAGGGAGCGGAGTTCCTACAATGAGCAGTTCTTC | CATSRDSRERSSYNEQFF | few | TRBJ2-1 | . | TRBV15
TGTGCCACCCCATCGGGGGGGTCCTACAATGAGCAGTTCTTC | CATPSGGSYNEQFF | few | TRBJ2-1 | TRBD2 | TRBV24-1
TGTGCCAGCAGCGCCCACAGGGCTCCCACCGGGGAGCTGTTTTTT | CASSAHRAPTGELFF | many | TRBJ2-2 | . | TRBV9
TGTGCCAGTAGTACGGGGACCCGCGCCCCAGATACGCAGTATTTT | CASSTGTRAPDTQYF | . | TRBJ2-3 | . | TRBV19
TGTGCCAGCAGCTTAGGAGACAGGGCCGGATTCTTC | CASSLGDRAGFF | many | TRBJ2-4 | TRBD1 | TRBV7-9
TGCGCCAGCAGCTTCCCGACTAGCGGGGGCTCCTACGAGCAGTACTTC | CASSFPTSGGSYEQYF | . | TRBJ2-7 | TRBD2 | TRBV5-1
TGTGCCAGCAACTCAGGGGCCGGGGAGACCCAGTACTTC | CASNSGAGETQYF | many | TRBJ2-5 | . | TRBV9
TGTGCCAGCAGCCACAGGGAGGTGAGGACCGGGGAGCTGCTTTTT | CASSHREVRTGELLF | . | TRBJ2-2 | . | TRBV3-1
TGCGCCAGCAGCCCGGTTCCGAGACAGACCTACGAGCAGTACTTC | CASSPVPRQTYEQYF | many | TRBJ2-7 | . | TRBV4-1
TGTGCCTGGAGTAGCGGAGAGGGCACAGATACGCAGTATTTT | CAWSSGEGTDTQYF | many | TRBJ2-3 | . | TRBV30
TGCGCCAGCAAAATTCAGGGCTGGGAGAATGAAAAACTGTTTTTT | CASKIQGWENEKLFF | many | TRBJ1-4 | . | TRBV5-1
TGTGCCAGTAGTATGTTGCTAGCCCCCAATGAGCAGTTCTTC | CASSMLLAPNEQFF | few | TRBJ2-1 | . | TRBV19
TGTGCCAGCAGTCTATTATCCTGGACAGATACGCAGTATTTT | CASSLLSWTDTQYF | many | TRBJ2-3 | . | TRBV6-5
TGTGCCATCCCTCTGGGAGGGCTGGGAAATGGCTACACCTTC | CAIPLGGLGNGYTF | . | TRBJ1-2 | . | TRBV12-3/TRBV12-4
TGCAGTGCCCCCGGACAAGCGGGAGGTACAGATACGCAGTACTTT | CSAPGQAGGTDTQYF | . | TRBJ2-3 | TRBD2 | TRBV20-1
TGTGCCAGCAGTTACTCGAGCTTGGTGGGCACTGAAGCTTTCTTT | CASSYSSLVGTEAFF | many | TRBJ1-1 | . | TRBV6-6
TGTGCCAGTAGTGTCCCCGGGCCTAGCGCCTACAATGAGCAGTTCTTC | CASSVPGPSAYNEQFF | few | TRBJ2-1 | . | TRBV19
TGCGCCAGCAGCGGAGGTACGGTGGCAGGTAGAGAGACCCAGTACTTC | CASSGGTVAGRETQYF | few | TRBJ2-5 | . | TRBV5-1
TGTGCCAGCAGCCAAGATCCTGGGGGGGCCAACGTCCTGACTTTC | CASSQDPGGANVLTF | many | TRBJ2-6 | . | TRBV14
TGTGCCAGCAGCGACGATCTTGGTACGCAGTATTTT | CASSDDLGTQYF | few | TRBJ2-3 | . | TRBV13
TGTGCCAGTAGTAAAGTTCGGGGGAGGGGCTGGGGCACCGGGGAGCTGTTTTTT | CASSKVRGRGWGTGELFF | many | TRBJ2-2 | TRBD2 | TRBV19
TGCGCCAGCAGCCAAGAGAGGACTAGCGGAGTCACCGGGGAGCTGTTTTTT | CASSQERTSGVTGELFF | few | TRBJ2-2 | TRBD2 | TRBV4-3
TGTGCCAGCAGTCCGGGACCCCCCTACGAGCAGTACTTC | CASSPGPPYEQYF | many | TRBJ2-7 | . | TRBV13
TGTGCCAGCAGCTCTCCTTCGGGCTTACAGGAGCCACATAGCTCCTACGAGCAGTACTTC | CASSSPSGLQEPHSSYEQYF | once | TRBJ2-7 | . | TRBV7-9
TGCGCCAGCAGTCAAGGGGACAGGGGCGAGCAGTACTTC | CASSQGDRGEQYF | . | TRBJ2-7 | TRBD1 | TRBV23-1
TGCGCCAGCAGCCAAGATAGGCCTAGCGGTGAGCAGTACTTC | CASSQDRPSGEQYF | . | TRBJ2-7 | TRBD2 | TRBV4-3
TGTGCCAGCAGCTTATCGAGCGCTCCCAACACTGAAGCTTTCTTT | CASSLSSAPNTEAFF | many | TRBJ1-1 | . | TRBV7-9
TGTGCCAGCAGTATTACGACAGGGTGGACTGAAGCTTTCTTT | CASSITTGWTEAFF | . | TRBJ1-1 | TRBD1 | TRBV6-5
TGTGCCTGGAGTGGGGACACTGACTACGAGCAGTACTTC | CAWSGDTDYEQYF | . | TRBJ2-7 | . | TRBV30
TGCAGTGCTAGAGATAGCGGAGTAGAATACTACGAGCAGTACTTC | CSARDSGVEYYEQYF | many | TRBJ2-7 | . | TRBV20-1
TGTGCCAGCAGTCCGAGACCTGTATTTTTTTATGGCTACACCTTC | CASSPRPVFFYGYTF | . | TRBJ1-2 | . | TRBV6-5
TGCGCCAGCAGCCAAAATAAAAACAGGGCGTTCGAGCAGTACTTC | CASSQNKNRAFEQYF | many | TRBJ2-7 | . | TRBV4-3
TGTGCCAGCAGCGAGGGGACTGTTACTAGCACAGATACGCAGTATTTT | CASSEGTVTSTDTQYF | many | TRBJ2-3 | . | TRBV9
TGCAGTGCTAGAGATCTACTAGCGGGAATGTACAATGAGCAGTTCTTC | CSARDLLAGMYNEQFF | . | TRBJ2-1 | TRBD2 | TRBV20-1
TGTGCCAGCAGCGCCGAGGGACTAGCGCTCTACAATGAGCAGTTCTTC | CASSAEGLALYNEQFF | few | TRBJ2-1 | TRBD2 | TRBV9
TGTGCCAGCAGTTCTCTTAACTATGGCTACACCTTC | CASSSLNYGYTF | . | TRBJ1-2 | . | TRBV12-3/TRBV12-4
TGTGCCAGCAGTGGCGGACTAGCGGGAGGCCGTGGCTACGAGCAGTACTTC | CASSGGLAGGRGYEQYF | . | TRBJ2-7 | TRBD2 | TRBV25-1
TGTGCCGGCAGAACAGTGAACACTGAAGCTTTCTTT | CAGRTVNTEAFF | . | TRBJ1-1 | . | TRBV27